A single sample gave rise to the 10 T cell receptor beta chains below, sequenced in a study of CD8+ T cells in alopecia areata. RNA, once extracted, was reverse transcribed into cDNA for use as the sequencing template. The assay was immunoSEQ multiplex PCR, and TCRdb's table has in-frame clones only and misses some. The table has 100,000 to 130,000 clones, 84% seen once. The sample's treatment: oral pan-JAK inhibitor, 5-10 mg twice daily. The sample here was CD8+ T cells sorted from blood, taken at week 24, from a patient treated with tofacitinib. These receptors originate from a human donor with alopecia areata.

The CDR3 nucleotides read TGCGCCAGCAGCCAAGATCAGGGGCGGGCTGGGGCCAACGTCCTGACTTTC. As protein: CASSQDQGRAGANVLTF. This rearrangement joins TRBV4-3 to TRBJ2-6; tentative D call: TRBD1 (6 bases). CDR1 is LGHNA, CDR2 YSLEER, per germline. Between the trimmed V and J ends, which lost 0 bases and 2 bases, there was a span of 11 bases. The CDR3 runs 17 residues.

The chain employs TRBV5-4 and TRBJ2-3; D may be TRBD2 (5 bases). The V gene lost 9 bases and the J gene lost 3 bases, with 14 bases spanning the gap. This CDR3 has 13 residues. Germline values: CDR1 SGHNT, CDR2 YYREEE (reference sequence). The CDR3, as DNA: TGTGCCACCAACGGGGAACCGACAGATACGCAGTATTTT. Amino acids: CATNGEPTDTQYF.

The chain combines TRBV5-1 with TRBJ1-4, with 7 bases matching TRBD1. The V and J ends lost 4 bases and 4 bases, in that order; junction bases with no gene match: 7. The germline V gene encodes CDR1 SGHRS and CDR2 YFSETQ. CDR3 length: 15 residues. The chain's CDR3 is CASSAETGFNEKLFF. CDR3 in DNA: TGCGCCAGCAGCGCGGAGACAGGGTTTAATGAAAAACTGTTTTTT.

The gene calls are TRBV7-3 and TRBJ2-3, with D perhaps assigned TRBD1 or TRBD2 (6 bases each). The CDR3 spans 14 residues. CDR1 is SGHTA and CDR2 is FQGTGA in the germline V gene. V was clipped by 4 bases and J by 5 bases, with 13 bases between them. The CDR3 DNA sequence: TGTGCCAGCAGCTCCGTCGGGGGCAGAGATACGCAGTATTTT. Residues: CASSSVGGRDTQYF.

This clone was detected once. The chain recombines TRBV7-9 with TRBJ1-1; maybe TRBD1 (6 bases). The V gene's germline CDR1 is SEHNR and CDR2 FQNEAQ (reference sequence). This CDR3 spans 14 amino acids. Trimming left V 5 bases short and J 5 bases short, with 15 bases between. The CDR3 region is CASSLLQGGTEAFF. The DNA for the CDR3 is TGTGCCAGCAGCCTACTACAGGGTGGGACTGAAGCTTTCTTT.

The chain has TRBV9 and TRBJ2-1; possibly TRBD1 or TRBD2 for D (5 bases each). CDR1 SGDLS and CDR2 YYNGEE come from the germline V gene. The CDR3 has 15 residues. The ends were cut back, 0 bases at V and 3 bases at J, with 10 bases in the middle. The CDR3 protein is CASSVGGRNYNEQFF. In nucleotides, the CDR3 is TGTGCCAGCAGCGTAGGGGGGAGAAACTACAATGAGCAGTTCTTC.

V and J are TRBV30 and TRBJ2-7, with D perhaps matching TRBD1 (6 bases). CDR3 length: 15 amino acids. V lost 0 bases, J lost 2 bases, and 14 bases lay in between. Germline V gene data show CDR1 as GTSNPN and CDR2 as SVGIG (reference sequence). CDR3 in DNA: TGTGCCTGGAGTGTACCGGAGTCAGGGGCCTACGAGCAGTACTTC. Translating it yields CAWSVPESGAYEQYF.

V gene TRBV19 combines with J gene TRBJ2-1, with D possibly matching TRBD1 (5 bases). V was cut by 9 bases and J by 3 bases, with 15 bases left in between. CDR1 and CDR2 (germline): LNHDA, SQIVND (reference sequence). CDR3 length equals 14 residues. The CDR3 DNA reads TGTGCCAGCAGGGATCCCAATTACTACAATGAGCAGTTCTTC. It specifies CASRDPNYYNEQFF.

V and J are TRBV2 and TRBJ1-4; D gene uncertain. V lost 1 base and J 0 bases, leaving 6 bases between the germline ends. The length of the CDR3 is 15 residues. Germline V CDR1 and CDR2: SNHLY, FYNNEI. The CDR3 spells CASSEGTTTNEKLFF. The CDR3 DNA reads TGTGCCAGCAGTGAAGGAACAACAACTAATGAAAAACTGTTTTTT. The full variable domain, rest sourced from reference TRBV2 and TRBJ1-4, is EPEVTQTPSHQVTQMGQEVILRCVPISNHLYFYWYRQILGQKVEFLVSFYNNEISEKSEIFDDQFSVERPDGSNFTLKIRSTKLEDSAMYFCASSEGTTTNEKLFFGSGTQLSVL.

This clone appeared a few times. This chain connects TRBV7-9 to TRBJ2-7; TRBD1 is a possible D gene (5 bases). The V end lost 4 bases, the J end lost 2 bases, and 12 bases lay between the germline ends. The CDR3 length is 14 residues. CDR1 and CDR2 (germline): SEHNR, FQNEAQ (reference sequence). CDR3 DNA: TGTGCCAGCAGCTCAAGTCCAGGGCCCTACGAGCAGTACTTC. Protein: CASSSSPGPYEQYF.